This TCR beta chain appears in the sequencing data of a study of cytomegalovirus exposure and HLA in healthy donors. Overall study findings and caveats: A missense variant in DCLRE1C was later tied to TCR beta V- and J-gene trimming. Clonal expansion was found to be greater in HLA-associated TCR beta chains than in equally common others in a later analysis. Versus the 666-donor mean, an Asian-associated ancestry cluster reportedly showed fewer N-insertions in a later analysis.

Primers: 60 Vbeta forward and 13 Jbeta reverse. The protocol was immunoSEQ multiplex PCR, while the TCRdb copy is restricted to in-frame clones and leaves out a portion. The repertoire has approximately 210,000 clones, about 80% of them found once; the top ten carry about 2%. The V end lost 4 bases, the J end lost 0 bases, and 7 bases lay between the germline ends. CDR1 is SGHRS and CDR2 is YFSETQ in the germline V gene. CDR3 length: 13 residues. As for this clone: Its antigen is not known.

This clonotype was sampled from a male donor in good health and CMV-seronegative. Sample: PBMCs. This chain links TRBV5-1 with TRBJ1-1; D is ambiguous. The DNA of the CDR3 is TGCGCCAGCAGCCCCCGGGTGAACACTGAAGCTTTCTTT. Encoded protein: CASSPRVNTEAFF. Variable domain in full (rest from reference TRBV5-1 and TRBJ1-1): KAGVTQTPRYLIKTRGQQVTLSCSPISGHRSVSWYQQTPGQGLQFLFEYFSETQRNKGNFPGRFSGRQFSNSRSEMNVSTLELGDSALYLCASSPRVNTEAFFGQGTRLTVV.